The following is a T cell receptor beta chain sequence with its context. The data belong to a study of blood T cell repertoires in COVID-19. The wider study: Both acute and convalescent COVID-19 samples were obtained from the United States, Italy and Spain.

Per the study methods: Reference gene primer amplification yielded estimated nucleated cell counts. Sequencing used immunoSEQ multiplex PCR; TCRdb keeps in-frame clones, though not all of them. The V and J calls and clone size come from that table; D and trimming were worked out from the DNA. The top ten clones hold less than 25% of a sample with 35,000 to 50,000 clones, about 80% of them seen once. The CDR3 runs 13 residues. Trimming took 3 bases from V and 4 from J; bases not matched to a gene: 3. Per germline, CDR1 SGHTA and CDR2 FQGNSA. Sequencing used peripheral blood. The chain carries TRBV7-2 and TRBJ2-7; the match to TRBD2 covers 7 bases. The TCR was taken from a human donor with acute or convalescent COVID-19. The donor label of this sample is uncertain. The CDR3, as DNA: TGTGCCAGCAGCTTCCGGGAGGTGTACGAGCAGTACTTC. Its protein product is CASSFREVYEQYF.